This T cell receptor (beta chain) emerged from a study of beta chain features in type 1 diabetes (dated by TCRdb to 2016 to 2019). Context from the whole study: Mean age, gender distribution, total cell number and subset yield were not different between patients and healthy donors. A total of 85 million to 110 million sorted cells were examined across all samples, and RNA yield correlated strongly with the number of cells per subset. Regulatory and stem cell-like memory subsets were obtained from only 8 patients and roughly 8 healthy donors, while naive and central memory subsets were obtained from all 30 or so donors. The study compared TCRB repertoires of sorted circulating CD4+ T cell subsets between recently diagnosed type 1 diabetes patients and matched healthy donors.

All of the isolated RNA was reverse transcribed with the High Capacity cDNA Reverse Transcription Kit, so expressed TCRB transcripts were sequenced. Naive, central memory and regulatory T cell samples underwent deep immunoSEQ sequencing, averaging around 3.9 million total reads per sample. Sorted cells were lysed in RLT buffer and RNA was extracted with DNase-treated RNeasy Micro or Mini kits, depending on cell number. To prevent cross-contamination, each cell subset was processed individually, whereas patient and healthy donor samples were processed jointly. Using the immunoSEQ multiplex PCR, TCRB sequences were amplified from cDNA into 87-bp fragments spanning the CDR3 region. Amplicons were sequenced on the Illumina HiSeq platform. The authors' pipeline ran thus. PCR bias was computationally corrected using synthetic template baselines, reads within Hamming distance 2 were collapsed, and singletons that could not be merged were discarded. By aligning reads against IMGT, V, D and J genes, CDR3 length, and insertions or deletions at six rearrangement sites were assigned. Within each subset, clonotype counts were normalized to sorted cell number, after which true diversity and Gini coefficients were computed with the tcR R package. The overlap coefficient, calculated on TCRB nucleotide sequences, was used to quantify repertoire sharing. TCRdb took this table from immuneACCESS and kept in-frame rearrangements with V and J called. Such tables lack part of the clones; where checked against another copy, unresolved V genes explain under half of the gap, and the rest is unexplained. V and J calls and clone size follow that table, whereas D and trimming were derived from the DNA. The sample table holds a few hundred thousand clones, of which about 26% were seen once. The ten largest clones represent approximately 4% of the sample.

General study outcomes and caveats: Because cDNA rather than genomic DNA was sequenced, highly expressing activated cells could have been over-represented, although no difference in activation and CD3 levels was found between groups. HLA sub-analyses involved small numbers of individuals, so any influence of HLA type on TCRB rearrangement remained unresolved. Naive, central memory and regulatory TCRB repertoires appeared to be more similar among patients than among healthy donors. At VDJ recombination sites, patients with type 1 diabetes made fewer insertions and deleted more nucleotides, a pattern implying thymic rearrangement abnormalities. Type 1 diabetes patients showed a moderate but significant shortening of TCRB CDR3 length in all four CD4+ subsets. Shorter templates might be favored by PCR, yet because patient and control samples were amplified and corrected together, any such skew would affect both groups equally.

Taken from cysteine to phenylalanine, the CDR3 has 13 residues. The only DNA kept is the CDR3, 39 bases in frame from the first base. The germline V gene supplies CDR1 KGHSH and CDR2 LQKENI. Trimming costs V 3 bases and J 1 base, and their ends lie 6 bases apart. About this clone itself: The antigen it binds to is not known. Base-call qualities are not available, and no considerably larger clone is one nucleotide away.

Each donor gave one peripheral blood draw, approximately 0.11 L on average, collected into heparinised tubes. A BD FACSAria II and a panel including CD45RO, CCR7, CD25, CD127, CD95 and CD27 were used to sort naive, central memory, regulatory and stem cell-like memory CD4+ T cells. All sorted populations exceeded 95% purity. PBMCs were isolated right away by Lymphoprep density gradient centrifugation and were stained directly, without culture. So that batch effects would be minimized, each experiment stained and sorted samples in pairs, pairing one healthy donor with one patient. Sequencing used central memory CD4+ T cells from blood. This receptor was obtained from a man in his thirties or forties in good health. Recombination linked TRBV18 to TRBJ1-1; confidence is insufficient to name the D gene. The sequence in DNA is TGTGCCAGCTCACCGGACCAGAACACTGAAGCTTTCTTT. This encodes CASSPDQNTEAFF.